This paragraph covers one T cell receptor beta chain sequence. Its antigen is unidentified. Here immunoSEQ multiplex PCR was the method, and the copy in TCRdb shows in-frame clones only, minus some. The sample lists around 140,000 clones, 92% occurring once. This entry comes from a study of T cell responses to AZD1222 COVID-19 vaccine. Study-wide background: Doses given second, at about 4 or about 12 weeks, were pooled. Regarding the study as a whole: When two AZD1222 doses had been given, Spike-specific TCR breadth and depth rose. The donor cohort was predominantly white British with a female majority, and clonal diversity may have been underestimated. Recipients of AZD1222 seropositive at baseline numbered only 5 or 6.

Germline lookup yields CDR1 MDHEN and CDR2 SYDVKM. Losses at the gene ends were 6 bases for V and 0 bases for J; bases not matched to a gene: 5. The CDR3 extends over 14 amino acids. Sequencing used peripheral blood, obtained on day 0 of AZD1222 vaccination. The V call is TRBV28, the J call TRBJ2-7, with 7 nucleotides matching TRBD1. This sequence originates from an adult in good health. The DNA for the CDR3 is TGTGCCAGCAGCTATACAGGGGCCTCCTACGAGCAGTACTTC. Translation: CASSYTGASYEQYF.